One and the same sample provided the 3 T cell receptor beta chains below, sequenced in a study of radiotherapy plus CTLA-4 blockade in lung cancer. Only in-frame clones appear in the TCRdb table, and some are missing; sequencing was by immunoSEQ multiplex PCR. The data contain 65,000 to 100,000 clones, around 83% of them singletons. This specimen consisted of peripheral blood, obtained from a patient treated with radiotherapy plus ipilimumab. All receptors derive from a human donor with non-small cell lung cancer who had stable disease on radiotherapy plus ipilimumab.

The chain joins TRBV7-2 to TRBJ2-1; D assignment may be TRBD1 or TRBD2 (5 bases each). Germline CDR1 and CDR2: SGHTA and FQGNSA. The CDR3 totals 13 residues. Trimming stripped 7 bases from V and 4 bases from J, with 11 bases between. CDR3 region: CASTPWGYNEQFF. CDR3 coding DNA: TGTGCCAGCACCCCCTGGGGGTACAATGAGCAGTTCTTC.

The rearrangement links TRBV18 to TRBJ2-5; 9 bases agree with TRBD1. CDR3 length equals 15 residues. V shed 3 bases, J shed 5 bases, and the junction held 7 bases outside the gene matches. The V gene's germline CDR1 is KGHSH and CDR2 LQKENI. The CDR3 loop reads CASSPPGTGRETQYF. CDR3 sequence (DNA): TGTGCCAGCTCACCTCCCGGGACAGGGCGGGAGACCCAGTACTTC.

The rearrangement uses TRBV7-9 and TRBJ2-1, with TRBD1 identical over 7 bases. The germline CDR1 and CDR2 sequences are SEHNR and FQNEAQ (reference sequence). This CDR3 region has 17 residues. The V gene end was trimmed by 4 bases and the J gene end by 8 bases; junction bases not matched to a gene: 17. CDR3 sequence: CASSSDRVYPARDEQFF. Written as DNA, the CDR3 is TGTGCCAGCAGCTCCGACAGGGTTTATCCCGCACGCGATGAGCAGTTCTTC.